A selection of T cell receptor beta chains follows, all from one sample in a study of T cells in Graves' hyperthyroidism and ophthalmopathy. TCRdb ran MiXCR on the multiplex PCR reads and lists one entry per CDR3 protein. This table has nearly 600,000 distinct CDR3 sequences, 14% appearing once. Sequenced sample: blood. These receptors originate from a young woman with Graves' ophthalmopathy. Both conserved end residues are part of each CDR3. Each record gives: V gene, D gene, J gene, clone size, CDR3 protein, CDR3 DNA. The D gene is left open where the match is weak. Some rows have no size entry. The others give once, few or many, or a class for an expanded clone.

TRBV29-1	-	TRBJ1-1	-	CSVQYTQDTEAFF	TGCAGCGTCCAATACACACAGGACACTGAAGCTTTCTTT
TRBV12-5	TRBD1	TRBJ2-7	-	CASGPGQGGSYEQYF	TGTGCTAGTGGTCCTGGACAGGGAGGATCCTACGAGCAGTACTTC
TRBV30	TRBD1	TRBJ2-3	many	CAWSEDRILTDTQYF	TGTGCCTGGAGTGAGGACAGGATCCTCACAGATACGCAGTATTTT
TRBV7-8	TRBD2	TRBJ2-3	-	CASMERDWTDTQYF	TGTGCCAGCATGGAGCGGGACTGGACAGATACGCAGTATTTT
TRBV24-1	-	TRBJ2-7	few	CATSDPGTYAEQYF	TGTGCCACCAGTGACCCCGGGACGTACGCCGAGCAGTACTTC
TRBV11-1	TRBD2	TRBJ2-3	once	CASSLGGGLAGGLDTQYF	TGTGCCAGCAGCTTAGGAGGGGGCCTAGCGGGAGGCTTGGATACGCAGTATTTT
TRBV12-3/TRBV12-4	-	TRBJ1-2	many	CASSIQQNYGYTF	TGTGCCAGCAGTATACAGCAGAACTATGGCTACACCTTC
TRBV7-2	-	TRBJ2-3	many	CASAGPGTSTDTQYF	TGTGCCAGCGCCGGGCCGGGTACTAGCACAGATACGCAGTATTTT
TRBV19	-	TRBJ1-2	few	CASTGGNYGYTF	TGTGCCAGTACTGGAGGGAACTATGGCTACACCTTC
TRBV3-1	-	TRBJ2-7	many	CASSPFLSGRYEQYF	TGTGCCAGCAGCCCCTTTCTGTCCGGTCGCTACGAGCAGTACTTC
TRBV6-2/TRBV6-3	-	TRBJ2-1	many	CASSQHGGKAYNEQFF	TGTGCCAGCAGCCAACATGGGGGGAAGGCCTACAATGAGCAGTTCTTC
TRBV30	-	TRBJ2-5	many	CAWSAQGGETQYF	TGTGCCTGGAGTGCACAAGGGGGAGAGACCCAGTACTTC
TRBV28	-	TRBJ1-4	few	CASRSRDPARVKLFF	TGTGCCAGCAGATCCCGGGACCCCGCGAGGGTAAAACTGTTTTTT
TRBV7-9	-	TRBJ1-2	few	CASSLRQDGGYTF	TGTGCCAGCAGCTTACGGCAGGACGGCGGCTACACCTTC
TRBV30	-	TRBJ2-7	-	CAWSVPRNLKHEQYF	TGTGCCTGGAGTGTACCACGGAACCTGAAACACGAGCAGTACTTC
TRBV28	-	TRBJ2-7	many	CASSLRAWEQYF	TGTGCCAGCAGTTTAAGGGCTTGGGAGCAGTACTTC
TRBV12-3/TRBV12-4	TRBD2	TRBJ2-1	-	CASSPRSGGYSYNEQFF	TGTGCCAGCAGTCCCCGTAGCGGGGGATACTCCTACAATGAGCAGTTCTTC
TRBV11-3	TRBD2	TRBJ2-7	-	CASSLGGLAGGPSSEQYF	TGTGCCAGCAGCTTAGGGGGACTAGCGGGAGGACCATCCTCCGAGCAGTACTTC
TRBV20-1	TRBD2	TRBJ2-1	-	CSASPSGTYNEQFF	TGCAGTGCTAGTCCTAGCGGGACCTACAATGAGCAGTTCTTC
TRBV3-1	TRBD1	TRBJ2-2	many	CASSQRTGGGLGTGELFF	TGTGCCAGCAGCCAGAGGACAGGGGGCGGCTTAGGGACCGGGGAGCTGTTTTTT
TRBV20-1	TRBD1	TRBJ1-1	many	CSARSGQGDEAFF	TGCAGTGCTAGATCGGGACAGGGGGATGAAGCTTTCTTT
TRBV20-1	-	TRBJ1-2	many	CSARGVSTF	TGCAGTGCTAGGGGCGTGAGCACCTTC
TRBV18	-	TRBJ1-5	once	CASSPSPGRDGDQPQHF	TGTGCCAGCTCACCTTCCCCCGGTCGGGACGGGGATCAGCCCCAGCATTTT
TRBV12-3/TRBV12-4	-	TRBJ1-5	many	CASTLGDYSNQPQHF	TGTGCCAGCACCCTGGGGGATTATAGCAATCAGCCCCAGCATTTT
TRBV2	-	TRBJ2-1	many	CASRQAHEQFF	TGTGCCAGCAGACAGGCCCATGAGCAGTTCTTC
TRBV20-1	-	TRBJ1-2	few	CSAPKVVGCTF	TGCAGTGCCCCAAAGGTAGTCGGCTGCACCTTC
TRBV20-1	-	TRBJ2-1	many	CSASVSGDPYNEQFF	TGCAGTGCTAGTGTTTCGGGGGATCCTTACAATGAGCAGTTCTTC
TRBV24-1	TRBD1	TRBJ2-3	many	CATSNGDRITDTQYF	TGTGCCACCAGTAACGGGGACAGGATCACAGATACGCAGTATTTT
TRBV6-2/TRBV6-3	-	TRBJ2-6	many	CASSSANSGANVLTF	TGTGCCAGCAGCAGCGCGAACTCTGGGGCCAACGTCCTGACTTTC
TRBV19	-	TRBJ1-2	few	CASSLTGMGGYTF	TGTGCCAGTAGTCTAACAGGGATGGGAGGCTACACCTTC
TRBV6-1	-	TRBJ2-3	few	CASLREGLRFTDTQYF	TGTGCCAGCTTGCGCGAGGGACTTCGATTCACAGATACGCAGTATTTT
TRBV7-3	-	TRBJ2-1	many	CASSLSPQDNEQFF	TGTGCCAGCAGCTTAAGTCCGCAGGACAATGAGCAGTTCTTC
TRBV28	-	TRBJ2-1	many	CASSFAGRYNEQFF	TGTGCCAGCAGTTTTGCGGGAAGGTACAATGAGCAGTTCTTC
TRBV30	-	TRBJ2-5	-	CAWSVQIYQETQYF	TGTGCCTGGAGTGTACAGATTTACCAAGAGACCCAGTACTTC
TRBV6-5	TRBD1	TRBJ2-2	many	CASSYSRQGRAIGTSGELFF	TGTGCCAGCAGTTACTCGAGACAGGGACGAGCAATTGGCACGTCCGGGGAGCTGTTTTTT
TRBV6-1	-	TRBJ2-7	many	CASTGPDGPPEQYF	TGTGCCAGCACCGGCCCCGACGGCCCCCCCGAGCAGTACTTC
TRBV11-3	-	TRBJ2-1	many	CASSLGFRTHNEQFF	TGTGCCAGCAGCTTAGGGTTTCGGACTCATAATGAGCAGTTCTTC
TRBV6-1	-	TRBJ1-1	many	CASSENDNTEAFF	TGTGCCAGCAGTGAAAACGACAACACTGAAGCTTTCTTT
TRBV6-2/TRBV6-3	TRBD1	TRBJ1-2	many	CASARPGQQTKGTF	TGTGCCAGCGCCAGGCCGGGACAGCAGACGAAAGGCACCTTC
TRBV6-2/TRBV6-3	TRBD2	TRBJ2-3	-	CASSYPPGPSGRGSSTDTQYF	TGTGCCAGCAGTTACCCTCCGGGGCCTAGCGGGAGGGGATCTAGCACAGATACGCAGTATTTT
TRBV20-1	TRBD2	TRBJ2-1	many	CSAREIAGERIYNEQFF	TGCAGTGCTAGAGAAATAGCGGGAGAAAGGATATACAATGAGCAGTTCTTC
TRBV9	-	TRBJ1-5	-	CASSVAGGNQPQHF	TGTGCCAGCAGCGTAGCAGGAGGGAATCAGCCCCAGCATTTT
TRBV19	-	TRBJ1-5	few	CASRGAGAMALSNQPQHF	TGTGCCAGTAGGGGGGCGGGGGCGATGGCCCTAAGCAATCAGCCCCAGCATTTT
TRBV6-5	-	TRBJ1-6	few	CASSYSESSYNSPLHF	TGTGCCAGCAGTTACTCGGAGAGCTCCTATAATTCACCCCTCCACTTT
TRBV7-2	-	TRBJ2-7	many	CASSLGRILGAYEQYF	TGTGCCAGCAGCTTAGGACGGATCTTGGGGGCCTACGAGCAGTACTTC
TRBV6-1	-	TRBJ2-5	many	CASSEGVAETQYF	TGTGCCAGCAGTGAAGGTGTAGCGGAGACCCAGTACTTC